This T cell receptor beta chain was captured in a study of vaccination effects on CD4 cells after COVID-19. Researchers isolated CD4+ T cells once approximately eleven days of culture had elapsed. The person was diagnosed with PCR-confirmed SARS-CoV-2 infection between March and December 2020. Repertoires were generated with immunoSEQ multiplex PCR, while TCRdb's copy carries only in-frame clones and drops some. This sample yields approximately 46,000 clones, of which 60% to 80% are seen a single time; roughly 8.7% belongs to the top ten. V was clipped by 2 bases and J by 0 bases; unmatched bases: 6. The CDR3 length is 17 residues. The germline gives CDR1 SGHTA, CDR2 FQGNSA. With respect to this clone: Its specificity is not known.

The receptor was derived from a human donor who had a prior SARS-CoV-2 infection. Sequenced here: CD4+ T cells from PBMCs cultured without peptide, sampled before COVID-19 vaccination. V usage is TRBV7-2 and J usage is TRBJ2-7, with TRBD2 matching over 11 bases. The CDR3 is CASSLRLAGTPSYEQYF. CDR3 coding DNA: TGTGCCAGCAGCTTAAGACTAGCGGGGACACCCTCCTACGAGCAGTACTTC. The whole variable domain, filled in from reference TRBV7-2 and TRBJ2-7, reads GAGVSQSPSNKVTEKGKDVELRCDPISGHTALYWYRQSLGQGLEFLIYFQGNSAPDKSGLPSDRFSAERTGGSVSTLTIQRTQQEDSAVYLCASSLRLAGTPSYEQYFGPGTRLTVT.